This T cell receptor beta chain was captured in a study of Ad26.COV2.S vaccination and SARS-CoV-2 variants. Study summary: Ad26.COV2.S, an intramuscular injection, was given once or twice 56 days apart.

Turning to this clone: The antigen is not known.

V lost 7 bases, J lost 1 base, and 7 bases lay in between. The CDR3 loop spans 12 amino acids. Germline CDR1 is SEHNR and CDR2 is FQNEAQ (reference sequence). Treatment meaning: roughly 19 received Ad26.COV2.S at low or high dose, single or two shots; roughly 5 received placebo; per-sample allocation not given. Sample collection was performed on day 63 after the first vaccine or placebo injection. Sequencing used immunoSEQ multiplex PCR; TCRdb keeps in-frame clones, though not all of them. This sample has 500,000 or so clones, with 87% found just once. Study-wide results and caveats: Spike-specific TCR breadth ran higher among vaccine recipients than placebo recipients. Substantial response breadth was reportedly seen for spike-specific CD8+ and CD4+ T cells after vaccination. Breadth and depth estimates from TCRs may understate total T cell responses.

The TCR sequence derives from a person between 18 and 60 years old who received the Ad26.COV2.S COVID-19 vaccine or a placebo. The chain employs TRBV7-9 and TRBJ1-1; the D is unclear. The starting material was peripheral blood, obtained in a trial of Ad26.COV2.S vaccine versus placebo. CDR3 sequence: CASTQRNTEAFF. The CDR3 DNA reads TGTGCCAGCACCCAACGGAACACTGAAGCTTTCTTT. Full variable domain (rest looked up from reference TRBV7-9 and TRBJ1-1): DTGVSQNPRHKITKRGQNVTFRCDPISEHNRLYWYRQTLGQGPEFLTYFQNEAQLEKSRLLSDRFSAERPKGSFSTLEIQRTEQGDSAMYLCASTQRNTEAFFGQGTRLTVV.